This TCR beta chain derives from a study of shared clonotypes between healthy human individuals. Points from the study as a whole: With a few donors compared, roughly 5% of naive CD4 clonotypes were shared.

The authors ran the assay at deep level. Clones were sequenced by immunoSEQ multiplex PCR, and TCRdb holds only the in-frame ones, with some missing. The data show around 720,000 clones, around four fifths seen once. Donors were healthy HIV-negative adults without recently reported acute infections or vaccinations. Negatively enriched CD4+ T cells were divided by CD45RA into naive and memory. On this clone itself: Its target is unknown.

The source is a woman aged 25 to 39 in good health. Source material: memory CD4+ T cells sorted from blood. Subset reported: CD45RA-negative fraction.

The CDR3, as DNA: TGTGCCAGCAGCTTAAACGCAGGGCAGGAGACCCAGTACTTC. Translated, it gives CASSLNAGQETQYF. This chain links TRBV7-3 with TRBJ2-5; maybe TRBD1 (5 bases). CDR1 and CDR2 (germline): SGHTA, FQGTGA. This CDR3 is built from 14 residues. Trimming cost V 1 base and J 5 bases, with 11 bases left between them.